One sample yielded the 27 T cell receptor beta chains listed below, sequenced in a study of T cells in Graves' hyperthyroidism and ophthalmopathy. The source material, RNA transcripts, was used to amplify TCR beta CDR3 regions. TCR CDR3 underwent first-round RT-PCR with the HTBI primer set. TCRdb reprocessed the multiplex PCR reads with MiXCR, giving one entry per CDR3 protein. The table includes around 610,000 distinct CDR3 sequences, over 12% detected once. The sequenced sample was blood. These receptors were taken from a woman between 35 and 50 years old with Graves' ophthalmopathy.

This clonotype was picked up many times. The rearrangement links TRBV28 to TRBJ1-2, with D unresolved. V shed 2 bases and J shed 4 bases, with 11 bases lying between them. CDR1 is MDHEN, CDR2 SYDVKM, per germline. The CDR3 is 14 amino acids. CDR3 nucleotides: TGTGCCAGCAGTTTAGAAAAAGTGACCTATGGCTACACCTTC. The encoded protein is CASSLEKVTYGYTF.

The chain combines TRBV12-3 or TRBV12-4 with TRBJ2-6; a possible D gene is TRBD1 (7 bases). This CDR3 has 16 residues. Deletions cut 2 bases from V and 4 bases from J, with 12 bases between. The CDR3 spells CASSLSGGRGANVLTF. The CDR3 DNA reads as TGTGCCAGCAGTTTATCAGGGGGGAGGGGGGCCAACGTCCTGACTTTC.

This clonotype showed up many times. The chain couples TRBV20-1 to TRBJ1-1, with TRBD1 matching 8 bases. Germline CDR1 DFQATT, CDR2 SNEGSKA (reference sequence). The CDR3 runs 15 residues. Trimming took 6 bases from V and 5 from J; bases not matched to a gene: 14. This chain's CDR3 is CSAPPPDRGRTEAFF. DNA for the CDR3: TGCAGTGCCCCTCCACCAGACAGGGGTCGAACTGAAGCTTTCTTT.

The J gene is TRBJ2-2, the V gene TRBV5-6; D is possibly TRBD1 (6 bases). Looked up from germline, CDR1 is SGHDT and CDR2 is YYEEEE. The CDR3 covers 15 residues. Deletions cut 4 bases from V and 3 bases from J, with 13 bases between. CDR3 nucleotides: TGTGCCAGCAGCCGCGTGGGGGCCCACACCGGGGAGCTGTTTTTT. Protein: CASSRVGAHTGELFF.

This clonotype occurred many times. V gene TRBV5-5 combines with J gene TRBJ1-2; the D gene is possibly TRBD1 (5 bases). Trimming removed 1 base from V and 4 bases from J, with 11 bases in between. The CDR3 spans 14 residues. CDR1 is SGHKS, CDR2 YYEKEE, per germline (reference sequence). The DNA of the CDR3 is TGTGCCAGCAGCTTGAGTATGGGGGGCTATGGCTACACCTTC. The encoded protein is CASSLSMGGYGYTF.

This clonotype appeared many times. The genes are TRBV6-5 and TRBJ2-7; a weak D match, TRBD2 (5 bases). Trimming pared 0 bases from V and 4 bases from J, leaving 10 bases between. The CDR3 spans 14 residues. CDR1 and CDR2 from the germline V gene are MNHEY and SVGAGI. CDR3 nucleotide sequence: TGTGCCAGCAGTTACTCGGCGGACTTTTACGAGCAGTACTTC. Protein: CASSYSADFYEQYF.

There are many counts of this clonotype. The chain combines TRBV7-2 with TRBJ2-7; possible D gene TRBD1, 6 bases. CDR3 size: 14 residues. CDR1 is SGHTA, CDR2 FQGNSA, per germline. Trimming stripped 1 base from V and 3 bases from J, with 10 bases between. CDR3 nucleotide sequence: TGTGCCAGCAGCTTAGACAGGGCGATCTACGAGCAGTACTTC. Protein sequence: CASSLDRAIYEQYF.

A few counts support this clonotype. V and J are TRBV5-1 and TRBJ2-7; D might be TRBD1 (6 bases). Germline CDR1 is SGHRS and CDR2 is YFSETQ. Trimming shortened V by 1 base and J by 5 bases, and 13 bases separated the two germline ends. The CDR3 is made up of 14 amino acids. The CDR3 loop reads CASSLLGANDEQYF. The CDR3 DNA reads as TGCGCCAGCAGCTTGCTGGGGGCTAACGACGAGCAGTACTTC. Full variable domain (rest looked up from reference TRBV5-1 and TRBJ2-7): KAGVTQTPRYLIKTRGQQVTLSCSPISGHRSVSWYQQTPGQGLQFLFEYFSETQRNKGNFPGRFSGRQFSNSRSEMNVSTLELGDSALYLCASSLLGANDEQYFGPGTRLTVT.

This clonotype appeared many times. This chain uses TRBV27 with TRBJ2-7; D possibly matches TRBD1 or TRBD2 (6 bases each). Trimming cost V 0 bases and J 2 bases, with 14 bases left between them. From germline, CDR1 is MNHEY and CDR2 SMNVEV (reference sequence). The CDR3 sequence is 16 residues long. This CDR3 is CASSLSRDTVTYEQYF. CDR3 coding DNA: TGTGCCAGCAGTTTATCGCGGGACACGGTGACCTACGAGCAGTACTTC.

In this sample, this clonotype turned up many times. The gene calls are TRBV6-5 and TRBJ2-7; either TRBD1 or TRBD2 may fit D (7 bases each). The germline V gene has CDR1 MNHEY and CDR2 SVGAGI. The V end lost 6 bases, the J end lost 6 bases, and 21 bases lay between the germline ends. This CDR3 contains 15 residues. CDR3 DNA sequence: TGTGCCAGCAGGGGGGGGACAGACAGTTCCGGCGAGCAGTACTTC. Its translation is CASRGGTDSSGEQYF.

J is TRBJ2-2 and V is TRBV11-2, with no clear D. The CDR3 length is 11 residues. In germline, CDR1 is SGHAT, CDR2 FQNNGV. Trimming took off 5 bases at V and 9 bases at J, with 7 bases between the two ends. As DNA, the CDR3 is TGTGCCAGCAGCCCAAGATGGGAGCTGTTTTTT. Encoded protein: CASSPRWELFF.

The table lists this clonotype with many counts. The V gene is TRBV10-3, the J gene TRBJ2-2; D is unclear. Germline V gives CDR1 ENHRY, CDR2 SYGVKD. The ends were cut back, 9 bases at V and 1 base at J, with 6 bases in the middle. The CDR3 has 12 residues. The CDR3 sequence is CAIPGNTGELFF. The CDR3 nucleotides read TGTGCCATTCCGGGGAACACCGGGGAGCTGTTTTTT.

This chain links TRBV5-1 with TRBJ1-2, with D hard to call. The ends were cut back, 0 bases at V and 5 bases at J, with 8 bases in the middle. Germline lookup yields CDR1 SGHRS and CDR2 YFSETQ. The CDR3 loop spans 13 amino acids. Written as DNA, the CDR3 is TGCGCCAGCAGCTTGGAGCAGTGGTATGGCTACACCTTC. This encodes CASSLEQWYGYTF.

Only a few counts were recorded for this clonotype. The rearrangement links TRBV30 to TRBJ1-5; a weak D match, TRBD1 (5 bases). In germline, CDR1 is GTSNPN, CDR2 SVGIG (reference sequence). V gave up 1 base and J gave up 7 bases, with 11 bases separating them. The CDR3 is 13 residues long. CDR3 region: CAWSGGNGQPQHF. CDR3 DNA sequence: TGTGCCTGGAGTGGGGGGAACGGGCAGCCCCAGCATTTT.

There are many counts of this clonotype. V is TRBV7-2 and J is TRBJ2-5; the D gene could be TRBD1 or TRBD2 (5 bases each). This CDR3 is 14 amino acids long. The V gene lost 1 base and the J gene lost 5 bases, with 11 bases spanning the gap. Per the germline V gene, CDR1 is SGHTA and CDR2 is FQGNSA. CDR3 residues: CASSLVPGTETQYF. The CDR3 bases are TGTGCCAGCAGCTTAGTTCCAGGGACGGAGACCCAGTACTTC.

This clonotype was counted at least ten times. V gene TRBV20-1 combines with J gene TRBJ2-5; D unclear. Germline-derived CDR1 and CDR2 are DFQATT and SNEGSKA (reference sequence). There are 14 residues in the CDR3. Trimming stripped 3 bases from V and 2 bases from J, with 13 bases between. The CDR3 reads CSARSPTPQETQYF. Here the CDR3 DNA reads TGCAGTGCTAGGAGCCCTACCCCACAAGAGACCCAGTACTTC.

This clonotype was counted at least ten times. This chain uses TRBV15 with TRBJ2-7; D unclear. The CDR3 consists of 11 residues. V lost 3 bases to trimming and J lost 7 bases, with 7 bases between them. CDR1 and CDR2 (germline): LNHNV, YYDKDF (reference sequence). CDR3 amino acids: CATSSTGEQYF. The CDR3 DNA follows: TGTGCCACCAGCAGTACCGGAGAGCAGTACTTC.

The gene calls are TRBV2 and TRBJ2-5; TRBD1 matches 8 bases. V was clipped by 11 bases and J by 5 bases; unmatched bases: 10. CDR3 size: 13 residues. In germline, CDR1 is SNHLY, CDR2 FYNNEI. DNA for the CDR3: TGTGCCGGGACAGGACAGCCGGGGGAGACCCAGTACTTC. It is translated as CAGTGQPGETQYF. Full variable domain (missing parts from reference TRBV2 and TRBJ2-5): EPEVTQTPSHQVTQMGQEVILRCVPISNHLYFYWYRQILGQKVEFLVSFYNNEISEKSEIFDDQFSVERPDGSNFTLKIRSTKLEDSAMYFCAGTGQPGETQYFGPGTRLLVL.

This clonotype was detected many times. This sequence joins TRBV28 and TRBJ2-4, with D tentatively TRBD1 (6 bases). V was trimmed by 6 bases and J by 0 bases, leaving 15 bases between them. CDR1 and CDR2 (germline): MDHEN, SYDVKM. The CDR3 runs 16 residues. As DNA, the CDR3 is TGTGCCAGCAGATCGGACAGCTCCACAGCCAAAAACATTCAGTACTTC. Translated, it gives CASRSDSSTAKNIQYF.

Ten or more counts support this clonotype. The chain is built from TRBV20-1 and TRBJ2-6, with TRBD1 identical over 7 bases. CDR1 and CDR2 from the germline V gene are DFQATT and SNEGSKA (reference sequence). Unmatched junction bases numbered 4, after V lost 7 bases and J lost 4 bases. The CDR3 consists of 13 residues. CDR3 bases: TGCAGTGTAAGGGGGCCCGGGGCCAACGTCCTGACTTTC. Translation gives CSVRGPGANVLTF.

The rearrangement joins TRBV30 to TRBJ2-2, with D uncertain. This CDR3 region has 12 residues. Trimming left V 4 bases short and J 8 bases short, with 11 bases between. The germline CDR1 and CDR2 sequences are GTSNPN and SVGIG (reference sequence). CDR3 in amino acids: CAWKPVRGELFF. CDR3 bases: TGTGCCTGGAAACCCGTCCGGGGGGAGCTGTTTTTT.

The V call is TRBV18, the J call TRBJ2-4; D is possibly TRBD2 (7 bases). The germline V gene has CDR1 KGHSH and CDR2 LQKENI. The CDR3 spans 14 residues. Trimming removed 1 base from V and 9 bases from J, with 13 bases in between. The CDR3 sequence: CASSPRGGGGIQYF. The CDR3 bases are TGTGCCAGCTCACCACGGGGGGGCGGAGGCATTCAGTACTTC.

This clonotype was detected ten times or more. The V call is TRBV6-2 or TRBV6-3, the J call TRBJ2-5; 7 nucleotides match TRBD2. Germline values: CDR1 MNHEY, CDR2 SVGEGT. V dropped 7 bases and J dropped 4; count of bases not matched to a gene: 12. The CDR3 runs 15 residues. Here the CDR3 reads CASTPREGIRETQYF. Written as DNA, the CDR3 is TGTGCCAGCACTCCAAGGGAGGGGATCCGAGAGACCCAGTACTTC.

This clonotype has ten or more counts. The chain employs TRBV28 and TRBJ2-7; TRBD2 aligns across 9 bases. The CDR3 runs to 14 residues. Germline assignment: CDR1 MDHEN and CDR2 SYDVKM. Losses at the gene ends were 3 bases for V and 5 bases for J; bases not matched to a gene: 5. This CDR3 is CASSFGSGSHEQYF. As DNA, the CDR3 is TGTGCCAGCAGTTTCGGTAGCGGGAGCCACGAGCAGTACTTC.

This clonotype was counted ten times or more. The V gene is TRBV7-2, the J gene TRBJ2-2, with D possibly matching TRBD2 (6 bases). The V gene lost 5 bases and the J gene lost 9 bases, with 16 bases spanning the gap. This CDR3 has 14 amino acids. CDR1 is SGHTA and CDR2 is FQGNSA in the germline V gene. CDR3 sequence: CASSTRRETRELFF. In nucleotides, the CDR3 is TGTGCCAGCAGCACCCGGCGGGAAACCCGGGAGCTGTTTTTT.

This clonotype was counted many times. The chain uses TRBV6-5 and TRBJ1-3; D is perhaps TRBD1 (6 bases). Between the trimmed V and J ends, which lost 4 bases and 2 bases, there was a span of 9 bases. The CDR3 covers 14 residues. Per the germline V gene, CDR1 is MNHEY and CDR2 is SVGAGI. The CDR3 region is CASSLQGPGNTIYF. In DNA, the CDR3 is TGTGCCAGCAGTTTACAGGGTCCTGGAAACACCATATATTTT.

In its sample, this clonotype was seen many times. V and J are TRBV28 and TRBJ1-1; 7 nucleotides agree with TRBD1. CDR1 and CDR2 from the germline V gene are MDHEN and SYDVKM. J lost 4 bases, V lost 5 bases, and 7 bases had no gene match. The CDR3 runs to 14 residues. The CDR3 is CASSITGVGTEAFF. CDR3 DNA: TGTGCCAGCAGTATAACAGGGGTGGGCACTGAAGCTTTCTTT.